Shown below are 30 T cell receptor beta chains from a single sample sequenced in a study of molecular identifiers for immune sequencing clone quantification. TCRdb analysed the PCR reads with MiXCR anew, one entry per CDR3 protein. The table has about 35,000 distinct CDR3 sequences, about a fifth seen once. Specimen: naive CD8+ T cells from blood, with Jurkat cell RNA spiked in. The subset is: FACS-sorted CD8+CD4-CCR7+CD45RA+ naive T cells. All receptors derive from a human donor in good health. Some libraries in this study had Jurkat cell RNA spiked in.

In this sample, this clonotype turned up many times. The CDR3 is CASSQELGLGLETQYF. The CDR3 DNA reads TGCGCCAGCAGCCAAGAACTGGGACTAGGCCTGGAGACCCAGTACTTC. J is TRBJ2-5 and V is TRBV4-3, with 8 nucleotides matching TRBD2. The germline CDR1 and CDR2 sequences are LGHNA and YSLEER. Trimming cost V 0 bases and J 5 bases; bases outside gene matches: 8. This CDR3 has 16 residues.

This clonotype was counted at least ten times. The chain carries TRBV7-2 and TRBJ2-1; 10 nucleotides agree with TRBD2. The CDR3 length is 15 residues. The J segment lost 6 bases and the V segment lost 1 base, leaving 3 bases of the junction unmatched. The germline gives CDR1 SGHTA, CDR2 FQGNSA. The DNA for the CDR3 is TGTGCCAGCAGCTTAGGGACTAGCGGTGCCAATGAGCAGTTCTTC. Translating gives CASSLGTSGANEQFF.

This clonotype was picked up many times. In nucleotides, the CDR3 is TGTGCCAGCAGCTTTGGTACTAGCAGCTACGAGCAGTACTTC. Residues: CASSFGTSSYEQYF. V and J are TRBV11-2 and TRBJ2-7; a possible D gene is TRBD2 (6 bases). Germline lookup yields CDR1 SGHAT and CDR2 FQNNGV. The ends were cut back, 3 bases at V and 3 bases at J, with 12 bases in the middle. The length of the CDR3 is 14 residues.

This clonotype was counted a few times. The J gene is TRBJ1-5, the V gene TRBV19; 7 bases match TRBD1. CDR3 length: 15 residues. The junction had 3 bases not matched to a gene; V was cut back by 3 bases and J by 1 base. CDR1 and CDR2 (germline): LNHDA, SQIVND (reference sequence). DNA of the CDR3: TGTGCCAGTAGTATGGGACAGAGGAGCAATCAGCCCCAGCATTTT. Amino acids: CASSMGQRSNQPQHF.

As for this clonotype: A much more abundant neighbour one base away suggests this may be a read error. The rearrangement joins TRBV7-6 to TRBJ2-3, with D hard to call. Per germline, CDR1 SGHVS and CDR2 FNYEAQ. The CDR3 has 13 amino acids. The CDR3 spells CASSPSVTDTLYF. The CDR3 DNA reads TGTGCCAGCAGCCCCTCAGTCACAGATACGCTGTATTTT. The whole variable domain, remainder taken from reference TRBV7-6 and TRBJ2-3, is GAGVSQSPRYKVTKRGQDVALRCDPISGHVSLYWYRQALGQGPEFLTYFNYEAQQDKSGLPNDRFSAERPEGSISTLTIQRTEQRDSAMYRCASSPSVTDTLYFGPGTRLTVL.

This clonotype was seen more than once but under ten times. The CDR3 DNA is TGCGCCAGCAGCCAAGAAAAGGGGTACAATGAGCAGTTCTTC. As protein: CASSQEKGYNEQFF. The chain links TRBV4-3 to TRBJ2-1; D may be TRBD1 (5 bases). This CDR3 region has 14 residues. Trimming left V 0 bases short and J 4 bases short, with 7 bases between. Germline V gives CDR1 LGHNA, CDR2 YSLEER.

Details on this clonotype: A single base separates this from a much larger clone, so it may be a read error. The rearrangement joins TRBV30 to TRBJ2-1; D remains ambiguous. This CDR3 contains 11 residues. In germline, CDR1 is GTSNPN, CDR2 SVGIG (reference sequence). CDR3 in amino acids: CAWGVGNEQFF. Here the CDR3 DNA reads TGTGCCTGGGGTGTGGGCAATGAGCAGTTCTTC.

With regard to this clonotype: A single base separates this from a much larger clone, so it may be a read error. The chain combines TRBV7-9 with TRBJ1-5; 8 bases map to TRBD1. Germline assignment: CDR1 SEHNR and CDR2 FQNEAQ (reference sequence). The CDR3 runs to 14 residues. Here the CDR3 DNA reads TGTGCCAGCAGCTCTTCGACAGGGGTTCAGCCCCGGCATTTT. Translation gives CASSSSTGVQPRHF.

The rearrangement links TRBV4-3 to TRBJ2-5; D is uncertain. Germline V lookup: CDR1 LGHNA, CDR2 YSLEER. Trimming took off 1 base at V and 4 bases at J, with 16 bases between the two ends. The CDR3 is made up of 16 amino acids. CDR3 in DNA: TGCGCCAGCAGCCAAGGGGATTTTGCCCCGGGAGAGACCCAGTACTTC. Protein sequence: CASSQGDFAPGETQYF.

This clonotype turned up a few times. The chain joins TRBV9 to TRBJ2-3; TRBD2 is a possible D gene (7 bases). This CDR3 region has 15 residues. Germline CDR1 is SGDLS and CDR2 is YYNGEE. V was cut by 4 bases and J by 2 bases, with 14 bases left in between. CDR3 in amino acids: CASSRWGGATDTQYF. The CDR3 nucleotides are TGTGCCAGCAGCCGGTGGGGGGGGGCCACAGATACGCAGTATTTT.

This clonotype was seen repeatedly, ten times or more. The chain couples TRBV29-1 to TRBJ2-7; 7 bases line up with TRBD1. Germline lookup yields CDR1 SQVTM and CDR2 ANQGSEA. V lost 4 bases, J lost 5 bases, and 11 bases stayed unmatched. The CDR3 sequence is 14 residues long. The CDR3 DNA reads as TGCAGCGTTGTGACCTTCACAGGGGCCAACGAGCAGTACTTC. Residues: CSVVTFTGANEQYF.

This clonotype was observed many times. The V and J genes are TRBV6-2 or TRBV6-3 and TRBJ2-3; TRBD2 is a possible D gene (5 bases). Germline V CDR1 and CDR2: MNHEY, SVGEGT. This CDR3 spans 14 amino acids. V was cut by 6 bases and J by 2 bases, with 12 bases left in between. Here the CDR3 reads CASRSSGDTDTQYF. The CDR3 coding sequence is TGTGCCAGCAGATCGAGCGGAGACACAGATACGCAGTATTTT.

Concerning this clonotype itself: Since the CDR3 does not end with the conserved phenylalanine or tryptophan, this likely comes from a read error. The gene calls are TRBV7-9 and TRBJ2-7; 7 bases are shared with TRBD1. This CDR3 has 14 residues. Germline lookup yields CDR1 SEHNR and CDR2 FQNEAQ (reference sequence). V gave up 1 base and J gave up 2 bases; unmatched junction bases: 2. This CDR3 reads CASSLEQGTYEQYL. Here the CDR3 DNA reads TGTGCCAGCAGCTTAGAACAGGGGACCTACGAGCAGTACCTC.

This clonotype ranks as medium-sized (0.01 to 0.1%). This chain uses TRBV10-3 with TRBJ2-3; maybe TRBD2 (5 bases). Trimming removed 3 bases at V and 4 bases at J, with 8 bases between. This CDR3 is 13 amino acids long. Germline V lookup: CDR1 ENHRY, CDR2 SYGVKD. The CDR3 reads CAISEAAPDTQYF. CDR3 nucleotides: TGTGCCATCAGTGAAGCGGCGCCAGATACGCAGTATTTT.

This clonotype appeared many times. The J gene is TRBJ1-1, the V gene TRBV29-1, with 7 bases lining up with TRBD1. The V gene end was trimmed by 6 bases and the J gene end by 0 bases; junction bases not matched to a gene: 13. Germline V lookup: CDR1 SQVTM, CDR2 ANQGSEA. The CDR3 is made up of 16 amino acids. The CDR3 is CSVAGTVKHMNTEAFF. Here the CDR3 DNA reads TGCAGCGTGGCCGGGACAGTCAAGCACATGAACACTGAAGCTTTCTTT.

This clonotype was observed many times. The chain couples TRBV23-1 to TRBJ1-4; weak D call: TRBD1 (6 bases). TRBV23-1 is placed among ORFs of uncertain function. This CDR3 spans 16 amino acids. Trimming cost V 1 base and J 8 bases, with 17 bases left between them. The CDR3 DNA reads as TGCGCCAGCAGTCAATACCCACAGGGTGAGAAGGAAAAACTGTTTTTT. Translated: CASSQYPQGEKEKLFF.

This clonotype was counted ten times or more. The chain uses TRBV6-5 and TRBJ2-5; D is possibly TRBD1 or TRBD2 (5 bases each). The CDR3 covers 15 residues. Per the germline V gene, CDR1 is MNHEY and CDR2 is SVGAGI. V gave up 5 bases and J gave up 3 bases, with 16 bases separating them. The chain's CDR3 is CASSTAGTQKETQYF. The DNA of the CDR3 is TGTGCCAGCAGTACCGCCGGGACCCAAAAAGAGACCCAGTACTTC.

This clonotype was counted ten times or more. The chain uses TRBV11-2 and TRBJ2-4; no clear D gene. The V end was cut by 3 bases, the J end by 0 bases, with 6 bases between. CDR3 length: 14 amino acids. Germline values: CDR1 SGHAT, CDR2 FQNNGV. This chain's CDR3 is CASSFTGAKNIQYF. The CDR3, as DNA: TGTGCCAGCAGCTTTACGGGAGCCAAAAACATTCAGTACTTC.

This clonotype showed up many times. V gene TRBV28 combines with J gene TRBJ2-3; maybe TRBD1 (5 bases). Germline V gene data show CDR1 as MDHEN and CDR2 as SYDVKM. The V and J ends lost 4 bases and 6 bases respectively, with 17 bases between them. The CDR3 sequence is 15 residues long. CDR3 in amino acids: CASSSHRAPGDTQYF. DNA for the CDR3: TGTGCCAGCAGTTCACACCGGGCCCCAGGGGATACGCAGTATTTT. Supplemented by reference TRBV28 and TRBJ2-3, the full variable domain reads DVKVTQSSRYLVKRTGEKVFLECVQDMDHENMFWYRQDPGLGLRLIYFSYDVKMKEKGDIPEGYSVSREKKERFSLILESASTNQTSMYLCASSSHRAPGDTQYFGPGTRLTVL.

This clonotype was recorded many times. The J gene is TRBJ2-5, the V gene TRBV20-1, with 11 bases matching TRBD2. With 6 bases clipped from V and 3 bases from J, the junction kept 12 bases outside the gene matches. This CDR3 comprises 16 residues. Germline V gene data show CDR1 as DFQATT and CDR2 as SNEGSKA (reference sequence). In nucleotides, the CDR3 is TGCAGTGCAGGGGATCCCTTACTAGCGGGAGAAGAGACCCAGTACTTC. It translates to CSAGDPLLAGEETQYF.

This chain joins TRBV27 and TRBJ2-6; D is unresolved. The V gene lost 2 bases and the J gene lost 0 bases, with 2 bases spanning the gap. CDR1 MNHEY and CDR2 SMNVEV come from the germline V gene (reference sequence). The CDR3 loop spans 14 amino acids. The CDR3 here is CASSLVSGANVLTF. In DNA form, the CDR3 reads TGTGCCAGCAGTTTAGTCTCTGGGGCCAACGTCCTGACTTTC.

As concerns this clonotype: The junction and the germline gene differ at one end; a read error may be behind it. The chain uses TRBV6-2 or TRBV6-3 and TRBJ2-3; D possibly corresponds to TRBD2 (5 bases). Germline V gene lookup returns CDR1 MNHEY and CDR2 SVGEGT. The CDR3 contains 16 residues. The CDR3 spells CANSYSIGESTDTQYF. In DNA, the CDR3 is TGTGCCAACAGTTACTCGATCGGGGAGTCCACAGATACGCAGTATTTT.

This clonotype was counted many times. Here the CDR3 DNA reads TGTGCCAGCAGTTACTTAGCAGACTCTGAAGCTTTCTTT. This encodes CASSYLADSEAFF. This rearrangement joins TRBV6-5 to TRBJ1-1, with D unresolved. Between the trimmed V and J ends, which lost 1 base and 6 bases, there was a span of 9 bases. This CDR3 spans 13 amino acids. Germline V gene data show CDR1 as MNHEY and CDR2 as SVGAGI.

Judged by abundance, this clonotype is medium-sized. The chain joins TRBV7-9 to TRBJ2-3; 8 bases are shared with TRBD2. CDR3 length equals 15 residues. The J segment lost 5 bases and the V segment lost 5 bases, leaving 9 bases of the junction unmatched. CDR1 is SEHNR and CDR2 is FQNEAQ in the germline V gene (reference sequence). The CDR3 DNA is TGTGCCAGCAGCCTTCTGGCGGGAGGAGGAGATACGCAGTATTTT. Translating gives CASSLLAGGGDTQYF.

As concerns this clonotype: It may be a read error: a sequence one base away is much more abundant. CDR3 sequence reads: CASTTNYRETQYF. CDR3 nucleotides: TGTGCCAGCACGACAAATTACCGAGAGACCCAGTACTTC. V usage is TRBV6-1 and J usage is TRBJ2-5, with no clear D. Germline V lookup: CDR1 MNHNS, CDR2 SASEGT. V was clipped by 7 bases and J by 4 bases, with 13 bases between them. The CDR3 runs 13 residues.

The CDR3: CASSYQEDTEAFF. The DNA of the CDR3 is TGTGCCAGCAGTTACCAGGAGGACACTGAAGCTTTCTTT. V usage is TRBV6-5 and J usage is TRBJ1-1; D remains ambiguous. V was clipped by 2 bases and J by 3 bases, with 7 bases between them. Germline assignment: CDR1 MNHEY and CDR2 SVGAGI. This CDR3 has 13 residues.

This clonotype was found many times. This rearrangement joins TRBV5-6 to TRBJ1-5; D unresolved. This CDR3 region has 12 residues. The germline CDR1 and CDR2 sequences are SGHDT and YYEEEE. Trimming removed 2 bases from V and 6 bases from J, with 6 bases in between. The CDR3 is CASSLGSQPQHF. Here the CDR3 DNA reads TGTGCCAGCAGCTTAGGCAGTCAGCCCCAGCATTTT.

This clonotype was observed a few times. The CDR3 region is CASSSTVGTGITGELFF. CDR3 DNA sequence: TGCGCCAGCAGCTCAACCGTCGGGACAGGGATTACCGGGGAGCTGTTTTTT. V and J are TRBV5-1 and TRBJ2-2; 9 positions match TRBD1. This CDR3 contains 17 residues. The V gene end was trimmed by 3 bases and the J gene end by 5 bases; junction bases not matched to a gene: 11. Germline CDR1 SGHRS, CDR2 YFSETQ.

The sample holds many counts of this clonotype. The rearrangement uses TRBV10-2 and TRBJ1-2; weak D call: TRBD1 (5 bases). Deletions cut 3 bases from V and 8 bases from J, with 37 bases between. Germline V gene sequence: CDR1 WSHSY, CDR2 SAAADI. The CDR3 contains 21 residues. CDR3 DNA sequence: TGCGCCAGCAGTGACGGTCGATTGTTTTCATCTGAACAGAGGGGTTCTCAAGGCTACACCTTC. Its translation: CASSDGRLFSSEQRGSQGYTF.

As for this clonotype: A junction boundary mismatches the germline segment, possibly from a read error. The chain carries TRBV7-3 and TRBJ1-1; the match to TRBD1 covers 8 bases. Germline V gives CDR1 SGHTA, CDR2 FQGTGA. The CDR3 extends over 12 amino acids. The CDR3 DNA reads as TGTGCCAGCAGCCCAGGGACAGGTGAAGCTCTCTTT. Amino acids: CASSPGTGEALF.